The TCR beta chain described here comes from a study of T cells after posttransplantation cyclophosphamide. Trimming pared 8 bases from V and 2 bases from J, leaving 13 bases between. Germline V CDR1 and CDR2: KGHSH, LQKENI. This CDR3 region has 14 residues. This table comes from immunoSEQ multiplex PCR, and its TCRdb copy is limited to in-frame clones, with some not included. The table has under 50,000 clones, about 90% seen once. Concerning this clone itself: Its antigen is not identified.

Study-level results: Donor-recipient repertoire similarity was low at 1-2 months, rising over year one. Recipient CMV seropositivity and CMV reactivation strongly tracked TRB clonality.

Cyclophosphamide on days +3 and +4 followed busulfan-fludarabine conditioning and a marrow graft. This specimen consisted of PBMCs, obtained 60 to 65 days after allogeneic stem cell transplant with posttransplant cyclophosphamide. The clonotype originates from a male patient aged 55 to 70 who received an allogeneic stem cell transplant from a related donor and was CMV-positive. Among the T cells, some may be from the graft donor. The rearrangement joins TRBV18 to TRBJ1-3; no reliable D call. The CDR3 sequence: CASAGGLTGNTIYF. DNA for the CDR3: TGTGCCAGCGCAGGAGGGTTAACTGGAAACACCATATATTTT.